The 32 T cell receptor beta chains presented below share a single source sample, sequenced in a study of T-cell reconstitution after alpha-beta-depleted transplantation in children. Unique molecular identifiers featured in how the TCRbeta library was prepared. TCRdb re-derived calls from the PCR reads in MiXCR, one entry per CDR3 protein. The sample includes hundreds of thousands of distinct CDR3 sequences, roughly 13% seen only once; the top ten take 0.79%. The source material was PBMCs, sampled before TCRalphabeta/CD19-depleted stem cell transplant. Source of these receptors: a girl aged 2-10 years with congenital amegakaryocytic thrombocytopenia, due to receive a stem cell transplant.

The J gene is TRBJ2-5, the V gene TRBV5-1; D possibly corresponds to TRBD2 (6 bases). The germline V gene has CDR1 SGHRS and CDR2 YFSETQ. V was cut by 2 bases and J by 5 bases, with 13 bases left in between. This CDR3 is 14 amino acids long. The CDR3 sequence: CASSLGGLVETQYF. The CDR3 region has the DNA TGCGCCAGCAGCTTAGGAGGGTTGGTGGAGACCCAGTACTTC.

This rearrangement joins TRBV20-1 to TRBJ1-2, with D hard to call. Trimming removed 3 bases from V and 2 bases from J, with 10 bases in between. The CDR3 length is 13 residues. Looked up from germline, CDR1 is DFQATT and CDR2 is SNEGSKA (reference sequence). The CDR3 bases are TGCAGTGCTAGTTCCGGATTGAACTATGGCTACACCTTC. Its translation is CSASSGLNYGYTF.

This clonotype occurred a few times. The chain recombines TRBV12-3 or TRBV12-4 with TRBJ2-2; D call uncertain. There are 18 residues in the CDR3. Trimming pared 4 bases from V and 1 base from J, leaving 19 bases between. The CDR3 DNA sequence: TGTGCCAGCAGTTCTATCCCCTTAGGAATTGAGAACACCGGGGAGCTGTTTTTT. Translating gives CASSSIPLGIENTGELFF.

This clonotype was seen at least ten times. The V call is TRBV7-9, the J call TRBJ2-2; 8 bases are shared with TRBD2. Germline-derived CDR1 and CDR2 are SEHNR and FQNEAQ (reference sequence). V was clipped by 5 bases and J by 6 bases; unmatched bases: 8. There are 15 residues in the CDR3. The CDR3 nucleotides read TGTGCCAGCAGCCAGAGCGGGAGTAGCCCCGGGGAGCTGTTTTTT. Protein sequence: CASSQSGSSPGELFF. The complete variable domain, with remaining parts taken from reference TRBV7-9 and TRBJ2-2, reads DTGVSQNPRHKITKRGQNVTFRCDPISEHNRLYWYRQTLGQGPEFLTYFQNEAQLEKSRLLSDRFSAERPKGSFSTLEIQRTEQGDSAMYLCASSQSGSSPGELFFGEGSRLTVL.

This clonotype occurred a few times. The chain joins TRBV4-2 to TRBJ2-7; possibly TRBD1 or TRBD2 for D (7 bases each). Germline CDR1 and CDR2: LGHNA and YNFKEQ. The CDR3 is 16 amino acids. Deletions cut 4 bases from V and 5 bases from J, with 21 bases between. CDR3 sequence reads: CASSPTNGQAGDEQYF. As DNA, the CDR3 is TGTGCCAGCAGCCCAACAAACGGACAGGCGGGGGACGAGCAGTACTTC.

The rearrangement uses TRBV27 and TRBJ2-5; 7 bases map to TRBD2. Germline lookup yields CDR1 MNHEY and CDR2 SMNVEV (reference sequence). CDR3 length equals 14 residues. The V and J ends lost 6 bases and 2 bases, in that order; junction bases with no gene match: 6. The CDR3 protein is CASSILARQETQYF. CDR3 bases: TGTGCCAGCAGCATACTAGCGAGACAAGAGACCCAGTACTTC.

The chain uses TRBV20-1 and TRBJ1-4; D uncertain. V lost 5 bases, J lost 0 bases, and 7 bases lay in between. The CDR3 extends over 13 amino acids. Germline V gene sequence: CDR1 DFQATT, CDR2 SNEGSKA (reference sequence). The CDR3 DNA is TGCAGTGCTCGGGCTGCAACTAATGAAAAACTGTTTTTT. It codes for CSARAATNEKLFF.

This rearrangement joins TRBV18 to TRBJ2-1; D is uncertain. Germline CDR1 and CDR2: KGHSH and LQKENI. This CDR3 spans 13 amino acids. V lost 5 bases and J 7 bases, leaving 12 bases between the germline ends. This chain's CDR3 is CASSGYAANEQFF. CDR3 nucleotides: TGTGCCAGCTCAGGATACGCGGCGAATGAGCAGTTCTTC.

Many counts were recorded for this clonotype. This sequence joins TRBV7-9 and TRBJ2-7; no definite D call. The ends were cut back, 5 bases at V and 3 bases at J, with 11 bases in the middle. The germline gives CDR1 SEHNR, CDR2 FQNEAQ (reference sequence). The CDR3 sequence is 13 residues long. The CDR3 DNA reads TGTGCCAGCAGCCGAGACGCCGTCTACGAGCAGTACTTC. Protein: CASSRDAVYEQYF.

This clonotype was seen only a few times. The chain uses TRBV25-1 and TRBJ2-5, with 7 bases that match TRBD1. The CDR3 is 13 amino acids. The germline V gene has CDR1 MGHDK and CDR2 SYGVNS. Trimming took 6 bases from V and 4 from J; bases not matched to a gene: 5. CDR3 amino acids: CASRENRGETQYF. The CDR3 nucleotides read TGTGCCAGCAGAGAAAACAGGGGAGAGACCCAGTACTTC.

Turning to this clonotype: This may come from a read error, since a much larger clone is one base off. This chain connects TRBV7-2 to TRBJ1-5; D call uncertain. CDR1 and CDR2 from the germline V gene are SGHTA and FQGNSA. This CDR3 is 12 amino acids long. The CDR3 DNA reads as TGTGCCAGCAGCGGCTACAATCACCCCCAGCATTTT. It encodes CASSGYNHPQHF.

This clonotype has at least ten counts. The chain combines TRBV20-1 with TRBJ1-2, with 7 bases aligning to TRBD1. From germline, CDR1 is DFQATT and CDR2 SNEGSKA (reference sequence). V lost 1 base, J lost 6 bases, and 8 bases stayed unmatched. The CDR3 spans 14 residues. CDR3 protein: CSARAYRGLDGYTF. The CDR3 DNA is TGCAGTGCTAGAGCCTACAGGGGCCTGGATGGCTACACCTTC.

This clonotype was recorded at least ten times. The V gene is TRBV5-1, the J gene TRBJ1-4; D is undetermined. Germline lookup yields CDR1 SGHRS and CDR2 YFSETQ. This CDR3 comprises 18 residues. V was trimmed by 0 bases and J by 0 bases, leaving 15 bases between them. CDR3 nucleotide sequence: TGCGCCAGCAGCTTGGAGAGTTATATACACACAACTAATGAAAAACTGTTTTTT. This translates into CASSLESYIHTTNEKLFF.

This clonotype was detected only a few times. V is TRBV7-9 and J is TRBJ2-1; 14 bases fit TRBD2. Germline CDR1 is SEHNR and CDR2 is FQNEAQ (reference sequence). CDR3 length: 14 residues. Trimming removed 7 bases from V and 12 bases from J; junction bases left unmatched: 8. CDR3 coding DNA: TGTGCCAGCACGACTAGCGGGAGGGCGTATGGGCAGTTCTTC. It is translated as CASTTSGRAYGQFF.

The gene calls are TRBV20-1 and TRBJ2-5, with a possible D match to TRBD2 (6 bases). Trimming stripped 0 bases from V and 5 bases from J, with 10 bases between. CDR1 DFQATT and CDR2 SNEGSKA come from the germline V gene (reference sequence). There are 13 residues in the CDR3. The CDR3 DNA reads as TGCAGTGCTAGAGAAGCAGGGAGGGAGACCCAGTACTTC. It is translated as CSAREAGRETQYF.

This clonotype has a count of ten or more. The CDR3 here is CSAAPSAGGDQPQHF. CDR3 nucleotide sequence: TGCAGTGCTGCACCCTCTGCAGGGGGCGATCAGCCCCAGCATTTT. V usage is TRBV20-1 and J usage is TRBJ1-5; 8 bases agree with TRBD1. CDR1 and CDR2 from the germline V gene are DFQATT and SNEGSKA (reference sequence). CDR3 length equals 15 residues. V gave up 5 bases and J gave up 5 bases; unmatched junction bases: 11.

The sample holds many counts of this clonotype. J is TRBJ1-5 and V is TRBV5-5; 8 bases align to TRBD1. The germline V gene encodes CDR1 SGHKS and CDR2 YYEKEE (reference sequence). J was trimmed by 7 bases and V by 1 base; bases with no gene match: 10. The CDR3 loop spans 16 amino acids. The CDR3 spells CASSLWAGQGGQPQHF. DNA for the CDR3: TGTGCCAGCAGCTTGTGGGCCGGACAGGGAGGACAGCCCCAGCATTTT. The complete variable domain, with remaining parts taken from reference TRBV5-5 and TRBJ1-5, reads DAGVTQSPTHLIKTRGQQVTLRCSPISGHKSVSWYQQVLGQGPQFIFQYYEKEERGRGNFPDRFSARQFPNYSSELNVNALLLGDSALYLCASSLWAGQGGQPQHFGDGTRLSIL.

The table lists this clonotype with a few counts. This sequence joins TRBV20-1 and TRBJ1-2; D is ambiguous. Germline values: CDR1 DFQATT, CDR2 SNEGSKA (reference sequence). The CDR3 loop spans 12 amino acids. Trimming cost V 6 bases and J 4 bases, with 12 bases left between them. CDR3 amino acids: CSAARVFYGYTF. The CDR3 DNA reads as TGCAGTGCGGCTAGAGTGTTCTATGGCTACACCTTC.

This clonotype was observed a few times. The chain links TRBV12-3 or TRBV12-4 to TRBJ1-1; no definite D call. Trimming took off 3 bases at V and 10 bases at J, with 6 bases between the two ends. This CDR3 is built from 10 residues. The CDR3 sequence: CASSLSGAFF. The CDR3 coding sequence is TGTGCCAGCAGTTTGAGTGGAGCTTTCTTT.

This clonotype was counted many times. The chain is built from TRBV5-6 and TRBJ2-7, with D possibly being TRBD1 or TRBD2 (6 bases each). The germline V gene has CDR1 SGHDT and CDR2 YYEEEE. The CDR3 is 16 amino acids. V was pared by 0 bases and J by 3 bases, with 16 bases between. The CDR3: CASSLAGGLQGYEQYF. In DNA, the CDR3 is TGTGCCAGCAGCTTGGCTGGGGGGCTACAAGGCTACGAGCAGTACTTC.

This chain links TRBV5-1 with TRBJ2-7; the D gene could be TRBD1 or TRBD2 (5 bases each). This CDR3 comprises 14 residues. V lost 4 bases and J lost 6, with 17 bases in between. Germline assignment: CDR1 SGHRS and CDR2 YFSETQ. The CDR3: CASSPRGDEGEQYF. CDR3 sequence (DNA): TGCGCCAGCAGCCCCCGAGGGGACGAGGGCGAGCAGTACTTC.

In its sample, this clonotype was seen many times. The J gene is TRBJ2-7, the V gene TRBV11-2; 7 bases match TRBD1. The CDR3 runs 14 residues. Unmatched junction bases numbered 6, after V lost 5 bases and J lost 2 bases. Germline-derived CDR1 and CDR2 are SGHAT and FQNNGV. The CDR3 sequence is CASSPNRGPYEQYF. In DNA, the CDR3 is TGTGCCAGCAGCCCCAACAGGGGTCCCTACGAGCAGTACTTC.

The chain employs TRBV19 and TRBJ2-1; TRBD1 matches at 7 bases. Germline V lookup: CDR1 LNHDA, CDR2 SQIVND (reference sequence). The CDR3 extends over 13 amino acids. Trimming cost V 7 bases and J 4 bases; bases outside gene matches: 4. The CDR3 DNA follows: TGTGCCAGTATCGGCAGGGGGTACAATGAGCAGTTCTTC. It specifies CASIGRGYNEQFF.

This clonotype was recorded a few times. The chain combines TRBV12-3 or TRBV12-4 with TRBJ2-7, with 8 bases that match TRBD2. After removal of 8 bases from V and 5 bases from J, the junction contained 11 bases not matched to a gene. This CDR3 contains 14 residues. In DNA, the CDR3 is TGTGCCAGCCATCCCGCTGGGACTAGGAACGAGCAGTACTTC. It is translated as CASHPAGTRNEQYF.

The J gene is TRBJ2-3, the V gene TRBV10-1; a weak D match, TRBD2 (5 bases). CDR1 and CDR2 (germline): WNHNN, SYGVQD (reference sequence). V was shortened by 8 bases and J by 1 base, with 16 bases between the two germline ends. The CDR3 runs to 15 residues. For the CDR3, the DNA is TGCGCCAGCGGGAGTGACAAATTACGCACAGATACGCAGTATTTT. This encodes CASGSDKLRTDTQYF.

This clonotype was observed at least ten times. The chain links TRBV20-1 to TRBJ2-7; D gene uncertain. V was cut by 6 bases and J by 5 bases, with 11 bases left in between. Germline values: CDR1 DFQATT, CDR2 SNEGSKA (reference sequence). The CDR3 loop spans 11 amino acids. In DNA, the CDR3 is TGCAGTGCGAGAAACGGCCACGAGCAGTACTTC. Translating gives CSARNGHEQYF.

The table lists this clonotype with many counts. The chain combines TRBV7-7 with TRBJ2-3, with D uncertain. Germline loops: CDR1 SSHAT, CDR2 FNYEAQ (reference sequence). This CDR3 has 15 residues. V lost 5 bases and J lost 0, with 12 bases in between. In nucleotides, the CDR3 is TGTGCCAGCAGCCCTGGGCTAGGAAGCACAGATACGCAGTATTTT. This translates into CASSPGLGSTDTQYF.

This clonotype was seen a handful of times. V is TRBV20-1 and J is TRBJ2-7, with 14 bases that match TRBD2. Germline-derived CDR1 and CDR2 are DFQATT and SNEGSKA (reference sequence). This CDR3 is built from 15 residues. The ends lost 5 bases at V and 5 bases at J; junction bases unmatched: 8. The CDR3 protein is CSAGTSGRMEHEQYF. In nucleotides, the CDR3 is TGCAGTGCTGGGACTAGCGGGAGAATGGAACACGAGCAGTACTTC.

In this sample, this clonotype turned up a few times. This chain uses TRBV7-7 with TRBJ2-7; tentatively, D is TRBD1 (6 bases). The ends were cut back, 1 base at V and 2 bases at J, with 12 bases in the middle. The CDR3 covers 15 residues. Germline CDR1 SSHAT, CDR2 FNYEAQ (reference sequence). The CDR3 nucleotides are TGTGCCAGCAGCTTAGGGCAGGGGATCACCTACGAGCAGTACTTC. Its protein is CASSLGQGITYEQYF. Full variable domain (rest looked up from reference TRBV7-7 and TRBJ2-7): GAGVSQSPRYKVTKRGQDVTLRCDPISSHATLYWYQQALGQGPEFLTYFNYEAQPDKSGLPSDRFSAERPEGSISTLTIQRTEQRDSAMYRCASSLGQGITYEQYFGPGTRLTVT.

This clonotype was observed a handful of times. The J gene is TRBJ1-1, the V gene TRBV5-6, with TRBD1 matching 8 bases. The CDR3 consists of 15 residues. Germline CDR1 SGHDT, CDR2 YYEEEE. V was pared by 4 bases and J by 1 base, with 6 bases of the junction left unmatched. The chain's CDR3 is CASSRPGQENTEAFF. Here the CDR3 DNA reads TGTGCCAGCAGCCGACCGGGACAGGAGAACACTGAAGCTTTCTTT.

Concerning this clonotype itself: The junction departs from germline at one end; a sequencing error may be responsible. The chain couples TRBV7-9 to TRBJ2-3; unclear D gene. CDR3 size: 12 residues. The germline V gene has CDR1 SEHNR and CDR2 FQNEAQ (reference sequence). The CDR3 region has the DNA TGTACCAGCAGCTTACTCAGAGATACGCAGTATTTT. Amino acid sequence: CTSSLLRDTQYF.

The chain employs TRBV28 and TRBJ2-7, with a weak D call TRBD2 (5 bases). Germline CDR1 MDHEN, CDR2 SYDVKM. This CDR3 region has 14 residues. V gave up 3 bases and J gave up 7 bases, with 16 bases separating them. The CDR3 sequence is CASSFMPARDEQYF. For the CDR3, the DNA is TGTGCCAGCAGTTTTATGCCCGCCCGGGATGAGCAGTACTTC.